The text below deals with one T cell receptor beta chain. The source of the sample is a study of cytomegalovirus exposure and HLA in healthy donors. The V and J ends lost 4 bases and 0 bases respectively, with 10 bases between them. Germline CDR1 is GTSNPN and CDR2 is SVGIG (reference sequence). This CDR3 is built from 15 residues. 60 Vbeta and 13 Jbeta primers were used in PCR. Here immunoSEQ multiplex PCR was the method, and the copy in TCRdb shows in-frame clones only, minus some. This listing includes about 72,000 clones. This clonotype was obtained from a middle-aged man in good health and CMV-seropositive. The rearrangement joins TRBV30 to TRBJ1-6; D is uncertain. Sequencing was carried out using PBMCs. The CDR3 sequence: CAWINTDSYNSPLHF. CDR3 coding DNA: TGTGCCTGGATTAACACCGACTCCTATAATTCACCCCTCCACTTT.